Here is one T cell receptor beta chain with its context. Its antigen remains unknown. This record belongs to a study of shared clonotypes between healthy human individuals. There are 16 residues in the CDR3. V dropped 2 bases and J dropped 3; count of bases not matched to a gene: 5. Germline V gives CDR1 SGHTA, CDR2 FQGNSA. Produced via immunoSEQ multiplex PCR; TCRdb's table is partial and in-frame only. The data show about 1.1 million clones, with around 77% seen just once and approximately 0.9% held by the top ten. General study points: Rarefaction showed that sequencing of sorted subsets was incomplete (despite large depth).

This chain uses TRBV7-2 with TRBJ2-7, with TRBD2 matching over 12 bases. The sample taken for sequencing was memory CD4+ T cells from PBMCs. The subset: CD45RA-negative fraction. The TCR comes from a man younger than 30 in good health. Some clones in this sample may be carry-over from other donors' samples. CDR3 sequence (DNA): TGTGCCAGCAGCTTAAGCTCGACTAGCGGGAGCTACGAGCAGTACTTC. It yields the protein CASSLSSTSGSYEQYF.